Listed here are 13 T cell receptor beta chains from one sample, sequenced in a study of early T cells in non-severe SARS-CoV-2 infection. MiXCR was run by TCRdb on the 5' RACE reads, yielding one entry per CDR3 protein. The sample contains some 50,000 distinct CDR3 sequences, 8% to 13% of which appear only once. Source material: whole blood. Every receptor here comes from an adult who was a healthcare worker with PCR-confirmed SARS-CoV-2 infection or an uninfected control (not recorded which).

The table lists this clonotype with a few counts. The chain links TRBV12-3 or TRBV12-4 to TRBJ1-1; tentative D call: TRBD1 (5 bases). This CDR3 is built from 13 residues. V was clipped by 2 bases and J by 5 bases, with 9 bases between them. DNA of the CDR3: TGTGCCAGCAGTTTATACGGGGGGACTGAAGCTTTCTTT. It codes for CASSLYGGTEAFF.

This clonotype has a count of ten or more. The J gene is TRBJ2-1, the V gene TRBV7-3; 7 nucleotides line up with TRBD1. After removal of 2 bases from V and 6 bases from J, the junction contained 4 bases not matched to a gene. Germline-derived CDR1 and CDR2 are SGHTA and FQGTGA. The CDR3 extends over 14 amino acids. The CDR3 protein is CASSLRQGGNEQFF. DNA for the CDR3: TGTGCCAGCAGCTTACGACAGGGCGGCAATGAGCAGTTCTTC. Full variable domain (rest looked up from reference TRBV7-3 and TRBJ2-1): GAGVSQTPSNKVTEKGKYVELRCDPISGHTALYWYRQSLGQGPEFLIYFQGTGAADDSGLPNDRFFAVRPEGSVSTLKIQRTERGDSAVYLCASSLRQGGNEQFFGPGTRLTVL.

Concerning this clonotype itself: A much larger clone is a single base away; this may be a read error. The V and J genes are TRBV20-1 and TRBJ2-1; D unclear. Germline CDR1 and CDR2: DFQATT and SNEGSKA (reference sequence). This CDR3 has 15 amino acids. The V and J ends lost 6 bases and 6 bases respectively, with 21 bases between them. The DNA of the CDR3 is TGCAGTGCCCTTCCCCCCAACCGCTATAGCAATGAGCAGTTCTTC. Its translation: CSALPPNRYSNEQFF.

The chain employs TRBV5-5 and TRBJ2-3; no clear D gene. Germline lookup yields CDR1 SGHKS and CDR2 YYEKEE (reference sequence). Trimming removed 2 bases from V and 3 bases from J, with 7 bases in between. The CDR3 has 13 residues. CDR3 coding DNA: TGTGCCAGCAGCTTTGGAGCAACAGATACGCAGTATTTT. Its protein is CASSFGATDTQYF.

The V gene is TRBV6-6, the J gene TRBJ1-6; 7 nucleotides align to TRBD1. Looked up from germline, CDR1 is MNHNY and CDR2 is SVGAGI (reference sequence). This CDR3 has 14 amino acids. V lost 2 bases to trimming and J lost 6 bases; unmatched junction nucleotides: 1. The DNA of the CDR3 is TGTGCCAGCAGTTACCGGGACAGTAATTCACCCCTCCACTTT. It encodes CASSYRDSNSPLHF.

This clonotype was observed a few times. This chain links TRBV2 with TRBJ2-7; TRBD2 matches 13 bases. Germline-derived CDR1 and CDR2 are SNHLY and FYNNEI. CDR3 size: 15 residues. J lost 5 bases, V lost 5 bases, and 6 bases had no gene match. The CDR3: CASSPLTSGGNEQYF. The CDR3 DNA reads TGTGCCAGCAGTCCTTTGACTAGCGGGGGGAACGAGCAGTACTTC.

CDR3 DNA: TGTGCCAGCAGCAAAAGGACACACACCGGGGAGCTGTTTTTT. It yields the protein CASSKRTHTGELFF. The chain has TRBV7-3 and TRBJ2-2; D possibly corresponds to TRBD1 (5 bases). V gave up 5 bases and J gave up 3 bases, with 10 bases separating them. Germline values: CDR1 SGHTA, CDR2 FQGTGA. This CDR3 comprises 14 residues.

This clonotype was seen many times. V gene TRBV5-1 combines with J gene TRBJ2-1; D ambiguous. CDR3 size: 13 residues. The V end lost 4 bases, the J end lost 7 bases, and 12 bases lay between the germline ends. The germline V gene has CDR1 SGHRS and CDR2 YFSETQ. The CDR3 loop is CASSPAPRNEQFF. DNA for the CDR3: TGCGCCAGCAGCCCGGCTCCGAGGAATGAGCAGTTCTTC. Together with reference TRBV5-1 and TRBJ2-1, the CDR3 gives the full variable domain: KAGVTQTPRYLIKTRGQQVTLSCSPISGHRSVSWYQQTPGQGLQFLFEYFSETQRNKGNFPGRFSGRQFSNSRSEMNVSTLELGDSALYLCASSPAPRNEQFFGPGTRLTVL.

This clonotype was seen ten or more times. The V gene is TRBV7-3, the J gene TRBJ2-3; D might be TRBD2 (7 bases). CDR3 length: 15 residues. Trimming cost V 1 base and J 4 bases, with 12 bases left between them. In germline, CDR1 is SGHTA, CDR2 FQGTGA. CDR3 sequence reads: CASSLMAGAADTQYF. For the CDR3, the DNA is TGTGCCAGCAGCTTAATGGCGGGGGCGGCAGATACGCAGTATTTT.

This clonotype has ten or more counts. The rearrangement joins TRBV15 to TRBJ2-3; TRBD2 is a possible D gene (6 bases). The CDR3 is 15 residues long. Germline-derived CDR1 and CDR2 are LNHNV and YYDKDF (reference sequence). The ends were cut back, 1 base at V and 4 bases at J, with 12 bases in the middle. Here the CDR3 DNA reads TGTGCCACCAGCAGAGGTTCGGGAGTGGCAGATACGCAGTATTTT. It is translated as CATSRGSGVADTQYF.

V is TRBV25-1 and J is TRBJ2-1; 8 bases agree with TRBD2. The CDR3 is 14 residues long. Germline trimming cut 4 bases from V and 4 bases from J; bases unmatched to any gene: 3. Germline CDR1 is MGHDK and CDR2 is SYGVNS. The CDR3 sequence is CASSGREAYNEQFF. In nucleotides, the CDR3 is TGTGCCAGCAGTGGGCGGGAGGCATACAATGAGCAGTTCTTC.

This chain joins TRBV2 and TRBJ2-4; no definite D call. V was shortened by 1 base and J by 0 bases, with 7 bases between the two germline ends. This CDR3 is built from 15 residues. CDR1 and CDR2 from the germline V gene are SNHLY and FYNNEI. The CDR3 protein is CASSEDPVAKNIQYF. The DNA of the CDR3 is TGTGCCAGCAGTGAAGACCCCGTAGCCAAAAACATTCAGTACTTC.

In its sample, this clonotype was seen a few times. The V and J genes are TRBV7-2 and TRBJ2-2; D call uncertain. Trimming removed 2 bases at V and 5 bases at J, with 3 bases between. Germline CDR1 is SGHTA and CDR2 is FQGNSA. This CDR3 contains 12 residues. DNA of the CDR3: TGTGCCAGCAGCTTAATTACCGGGGAGCTGTTTTTT. Translated, it gives CASSLITGELFF.